This entry concerns a single T cell receptor beta chain. The sample is drawn from a study of blood T cell repertoires in COVID-19. Overall study context: Specimens from acute and convalescent COVID-19 originated in the United States, Italy and Spain.

V gave up 4 bases and J gave up 4 bases, with 10 bases separating them. Germline V lookup: CDR1 MGHDK, CDR2 SYGVNS. This CDR3 is built from 13 residues. Under the authors' procedure: Researchers report that nucleated cell counts were estimated from reference gene primer amplification. Repertoires were generated with immunoSEQ multiplex PCR, while TCRdb's copy carries only in-frame clones and drops some. The V and J calls and clone size were taken over from that table, and D and trimming were inferred from the DNA. The sample includes around 240,000 clones, around 80% of them seen just once. The sample taken for sequencing was peripheral blood. This TCR came from a woman older than 75 with acute or convalescent COVID-19. The chain joins TRBV25-1 to TRBJ1-2; a weak D match, TRBD1 (5 bases). This chain's CDR3 is CASSVQGTYGYTF. The CDR3 DNA reads as TGTGCCAGCAGTGTTCAGGGCACCTATGGCTACACCTTC.